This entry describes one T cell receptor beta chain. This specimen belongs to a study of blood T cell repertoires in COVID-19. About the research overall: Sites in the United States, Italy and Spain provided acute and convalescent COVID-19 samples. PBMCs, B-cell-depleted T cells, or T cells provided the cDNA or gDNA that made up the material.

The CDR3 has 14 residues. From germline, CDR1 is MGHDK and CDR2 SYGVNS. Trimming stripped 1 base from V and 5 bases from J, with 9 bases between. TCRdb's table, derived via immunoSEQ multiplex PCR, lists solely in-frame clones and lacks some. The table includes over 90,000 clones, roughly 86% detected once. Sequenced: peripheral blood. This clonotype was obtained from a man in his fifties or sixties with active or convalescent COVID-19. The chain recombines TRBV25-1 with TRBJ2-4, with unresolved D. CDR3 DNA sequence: TGTGCCAGCAGTGAATCAGTAGGAGAAAACATTCAGTACTTC. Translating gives CASSESVGENIQYF.